A selection of T cell receptor beta chains follows, all from one sample in a study of blood T cell repertoires in COVID-19. Some clones are missing from TCRdb's copy, which holds only in-frame ones; the method was immunoSEQ multiplex PCR. The sample holds fewer than 150,000 clones, 75% to 90% seen once. Material: peripheral blood. The receptors stem from a woman between 45 and 65 years old who had recovered from COVID-19. Each CDR3 is given with its conserved first and last residue. Each record gives: D gene, V gene, J gene, clone size, CDR3 DNA, CDR3 protein. The D gene is left open where the match is weak. For some rows the clone size is stated as once, few or many, or as a class when expanded; others skip it.

TRBD1	TRBV5-4	TRBJ2-7	-	TGTGCCAGCAGCGTGACAGGGGGCGAGCAGTACTTC	CASSVTGGEQYF
-	TRBV5-4	TRBJ1-1	-	TGTGCCAGCAGCCTTGGAGGAGGGTTGGGCACTGAAGCTTTCTTT	CASSLGGGLGTEAFF
TRBD1	TRBV9	TRBJ1-2	many	TGTGCCAGCAGCGGTACAGGGGGCCAGGGCTACACCTTC	CASSGTGGQGYTF
TRBD1	TRBV9	TRBJ1-2	-	TGTGCCAGCAGCGTAACCGGGACAGGCAGTCGGTATGGCTACACCTTC	CASSVTGTGSRYGYTF
TRBD2	TRBV5-1	TRBJ2-3	-	TGCGCCAGCAGCTTTAGCGGGAGCACAGATACGCAGTATTTT	CASSFSGSTDTQYF
-	TRBV5-1	TRBJ2-3	-	TGCGCCAGCAGTTCCCTAGGACTCGGGACTGACTCAGATACGCAGTATTTT	CASSSLGLGTDSDTQYF
TRBD1	TRBV7-9	TRBJ1-1	-	TGTGCCAGCAGCAGGGGACAGGGAAACACTGAAGCTTTCTTT	CASSRGQGNTEAFF
-	TRBV11-2	TRBJ1-1	-	TGTGCCAGCAGCCCGGTGCGGGGGAGGACTGAAGCTTTCTTT	CASSPVRGRTEAFF
TRBD2	TRBV7-9	TRBJ2-7	-	TGTGCCAGCAGCTTAGCAGCTAGCGGGAGGTACGAGCAGTACTTC	CASSLAASGRYEQYF
-	TRBV7-9	TRBJ2-7	-	TGTGCCACCCGACTCGCCGAGACAGAACTTTACGAGCAGTACTTC	CATRLAETELYEQYF
-	TRBV11-3	TRBJ2-7	-	TGTGCCAGCCCCGTTGGCCTCCCCTACGAGCAGTACTTC	CASPVGLPYEQYF
-	TRBV7-9	TRBJ2-2	-	TGTGCCAGCAGCTTAATACAGACCACCGGGGAGCTGTTTTTT	CASSLIQTTGELFF
TRBD1	TRBV24-1	TRBJ2-3	few	TGTGCCACCGGCGGGCAGGGGGCGCGTGTAACCGACACAGATACGCAGTATTTT	CATGGQGARVTDTDTQYF
-	TRBV3-1/TRBV3-2	TRBJ2-4	-	TGTGCCAGCAGCCTTGGGACATCGAGTCTAGCCAAAAACATTCAGTACTTC	CASSLGTSSLAKNIQYF
-	TRBV19	TRBJ1-2	-	TGTGCCAGTAGGATACAGGGTCGAGGCTACACCTTC	CASRIQGRGYTF
-	TRBV6-1	TRBJ1-5	few	TGTGCCAGCAGTGAAAACAGCTATAGCAATCAGCCCCAGCATTTT	CASSENSYSNQPQHF
TRBD1	TRBV29-1	TRBJ2-5	once	TGCAGCGCGATGGGACAGTACCAAGAGACCCAGTACTTC	CSAMGQYQETQYF
TRBD2	TRBV5-1	TRBJ2-1	few	TGCGCCAGCAGCTTGGCCGGACTAGCGGGAGATGAGCAGTTCTTC	CASSLAGLAGDEQFF
-	TRBV18	TRBJ1-4	-	TGTGCCAGCTCACCACGCGGTAATGAAAAACTGTTTTTT	CASSPRGNEKLFF
-	TRBV27	TRBJ1-5	-	TGTGCCAGCAGTTTATGGGGCAGCAATCAGCCCCAGCATTTT	CASSLWGSNQPQHF
-	TRBV5-1	TRBJ2-3	-	TGCGCCAGCAGCTTGGGCAGGGTATCAGATACGCAGTATTTT	CASSLGRVSDTQYF
-	TRBV7-2	TRBJ1-5	-	TGTGCCAGCAGCTTATTTGGGGGCTCGGGGCAGCCCCAGCATTTT	CASSLFGGSGQPQHF